Shown below are 13 T cell receptor beta chains from a single sample sequenced in a study of glioma-infiltrating T cells. Amplification of TCR alpha and beta CDR3 regions from RNA used iRepertoire nested multiplex PCR. MiXCR, run by TCRdb on the multiplex PCR reads, gives a single entry per CDR3 protein. The sample carries under 150,000 distinct CDR3 sequences, more than 35% recorded once. The sample comprised glioma tissue, nonneoplastic brain tissue, or PBMCs (not recorded which). These receptors originate from a human donor with low-grade glioma or glioblastoma, undergoing nonglioma brain surgery, or in good health (not recorded which).

V gene TRBV4-3 combines with J gene TRBJ2-1; D is tentatively TRBD1 or TRBD2 (6 bases each). Germline CDR1 is LGHNA and CDR2 is YSLEER. The ends were cut back, 4 bases at V and 7 bases at J, with 11 bases in the middle. There are 13 residues in the CDR3. The CDR3 region is CASSPLGGNEQFF. CDR3 bases: TGCGCCAGCAGCCCTTTAGGGGGGAATGAGCAGTTCTTC.

A few counts support this clonotype. V usage is TRBV20-1 and J usage is TRBJ2-1; 10 bases are a match to TRBD2. The CDR3 is 13 residues long. From germline, CDR1 is DFQATT and CDR2 SNEGSKA (reference sequence). V lost 5 bases and J lost 6; bases outside the gene matches: 4. Written as DNA, the CDR3 is TGCAGTGCTTCCGGGACTAGCGCCAATGAGCAGTTCTTC. It specifies CSASGTSANEQFF.

This clonotype was picked up a small number of times. The J gene is TRBJ2-5, the V gene TRBV10-2, with no clear D. The CDR3 sequence is 13 residues long. Trimming left V 6 bases short and J 5 bases short, with 13 bases between. The germline V gene encodes CDR1 WSHSY and CDR2 SAAADI. The CDR3 spells CASSEDLLETQYF. The DNA of the CDR3 is TGCGCCAGCAGCGAGGACCTCTTGGAGACCCAGTACTTC.

The gene calls are TRBV20-1 and TRBJ1-2, with D possibly TRBD1 on 6 matching bases. V was shortened by 0 bases and J by 2 bases, with 13 bases between the two germline ends. There are 15 residues in the CDR3. Germline V CDR1 and CDR2: DFQATT, SNEGSKA (reference sequence). CDR3 bases: TGCAGTGCTAGAGATAATCTGGGGGCGAACTATGGCTACACCTTC. Protein: CSARDNLGANYGYTF.

This clonotype was observed a handful of times. CDR3 DNA sequence: TGCAGTGCTAGCGGGACAGGGCCCTACAATGAGCAGTTCTTC. The encoded protein is CSASGTGPYNEQFF. V and J are TRBV20-1 and TRBJ2-1; 9 bases map to TRBD1. V was pared by 3 bases and J by 2 bases, with 2 bases of the junction left unmatched. Per germline, CDR1 DFQATT and CDR2 SNEGSKA (reference sequence). The CDR3 consists of 14 residues.

The chain couples TRBV6-2 or TRBV6-3 to TRBJ1-2, with D perhaps TRBD1 (6 bases). Germline CDR1 reads MNHEY; CDR2 reads SVGEGT. The CDR3 sequence is 13 residues long. The V end was cut by 4 bases, the J end by 7 bases, with 13 bases between. CDR3 residues: CASSWGRTAGYTF. The CDR3 DNA reads TGTGCCAGCAGTTGGGGACGGACAGCTGGCTACACCTTC.

This clonotype was counted a few times. The rearrangement links TRBV20-1 to TRBJ1-5; possibly TRBD1 for D (6 bases). V was cut by 0 bases and J by 5 bases, with 14 bases left in between. Germline CDR1 is DFQATT and CDR2 is SNEGSKA (reference sequence). This CDR3 has 15 residues. The CDR3 region is CSARDNRVFDQPQHF. CDR3 coding DNA: TGCAGTGCTAGAGATAACAGGGTTTTTGATCAGCCCCAGCATTTT.

V gene TRBV2 combines with J gene TRBJ2-7; 9 bases are shared with TRBD1. The CDR3 totals 15 residues. Germline V gene lookup returns CDR1 SNHLY and CDR2 FYNNEI. V trimming: 2 bases; J trimming: 6 bases; junction bases outside the gene matches: 8. CDR3 sequence reads: CASSERPADRGEQYF. CDR3 sequence (DNA): TGTGCCAGCAGTGAACGGCCCGCGGACAGGGGCGAGCAGTACTTC.

The rearrangement links TRBV29-1 to TRBJ2-7, with D possibly being TRBD1 (5 bases). The CDR3 sequence is 11 residues long. Per germline, CDR1 SQVTM and CDR2 ANQGSEA. Trimming removed 7 bases at V and 4 bases at J, with 11 bases between. The chain's CDR3 is CSGKTAYEQYF. The CDR3 DNA reads as TGCAGCGGCAAGACAGCTTACGAGCAGTACTTC.

The chain links TRBV20-1 to TRBJ2-1; D is possibly TRBD2 (6 bases). The CDR3 covers 18 residues. V gave up 0 bases and J gave up 4 bases, with 22 bases separating them. Germline V lookup: CDR1 DFQATT, CDR2 SNEGSKA (reference sequence). For the CDR3, the DNA is TGCAGTGCTAGAGATGGGGGAACCTCGACTAGGCAATACAATGAGCAGTTCTTC. It yields the protein CSARDGGTSTRQYNEQFF.

The chain couples TRBV28 to TRBJ1-3, with no clear D. CDR1 is MDHEN and CDR2 is SYDVKM in the germline V gene. V lost 3 bases and J lost 0, with 9 bases in between. This CDR3 contains 15 residues. CDR3: CASSLTENSGNTIYF. CDR3 nucleotides: TGTGCCAGCAGTTTGACTGAGAACTCTGGAAACACCATATATTTT.

This clonotype occurred a few times. This sequence joins TRBV7-6 and TRBJ2-2; TRBD1 agrees at 8 bases. The length of the CDR3 is 13 residues. The ends lost 6 bases at V and 6 bases at J; junction bases unmatched: 3. Germline CDR1 reads SGHVS; CDR2 reads FNYEAQ. In DNA form, the CDR3 reads TGTGCCAGCAGGGAACAGGGGGCCGGGGAGCTGTTTTTT. It translates to CASREQGAGELFF. The whole variable domain, filled in from reference TRBV7-6 and TRBJ2-2, reads GAGVSQSPRYKVTKRGQDVALRCDPISGHVSLYWYRQALGQGPEFLTYFNYEAQQDKSGLPNDRFSAERPEGSISTLTIQRTEQRDSAMYRCASREQGAGELFFGEGSRLTVL.

This clonotype was found a few times. This chain uses TRBV28 with TRBJ1-5; D remains unclear. The CDR3 spans 13 residues. Germline assignment: CDR1 MDHEN and CDR2 SYDVKM. Trimming cost V 6 bases and J 2 bases, with 8 bases left between them. CDR3 sequence reads: CASRVSGNQPQHF. CDR3 nucleotide sequence: TGTGCCAGCAGGGTCAGTGGCAATCAGCCCCAGCATTTT.